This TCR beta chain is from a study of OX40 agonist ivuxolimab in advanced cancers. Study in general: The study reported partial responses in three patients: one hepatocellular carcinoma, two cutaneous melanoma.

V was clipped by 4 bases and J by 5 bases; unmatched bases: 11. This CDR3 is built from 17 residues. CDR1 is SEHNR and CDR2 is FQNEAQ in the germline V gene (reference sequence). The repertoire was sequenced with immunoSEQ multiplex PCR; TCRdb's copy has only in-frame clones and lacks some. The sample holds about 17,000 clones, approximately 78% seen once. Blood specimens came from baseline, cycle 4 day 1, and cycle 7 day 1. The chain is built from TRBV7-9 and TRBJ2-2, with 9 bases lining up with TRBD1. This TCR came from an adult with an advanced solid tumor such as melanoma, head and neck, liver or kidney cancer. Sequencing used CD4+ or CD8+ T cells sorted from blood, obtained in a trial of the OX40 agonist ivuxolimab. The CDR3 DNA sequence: TGTGCCAGCAGCTCGAGACTAACAGGGGGCAGGACCGGGGAGCTGTTTTTT. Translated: CASSSRLTGGRTGELFF.